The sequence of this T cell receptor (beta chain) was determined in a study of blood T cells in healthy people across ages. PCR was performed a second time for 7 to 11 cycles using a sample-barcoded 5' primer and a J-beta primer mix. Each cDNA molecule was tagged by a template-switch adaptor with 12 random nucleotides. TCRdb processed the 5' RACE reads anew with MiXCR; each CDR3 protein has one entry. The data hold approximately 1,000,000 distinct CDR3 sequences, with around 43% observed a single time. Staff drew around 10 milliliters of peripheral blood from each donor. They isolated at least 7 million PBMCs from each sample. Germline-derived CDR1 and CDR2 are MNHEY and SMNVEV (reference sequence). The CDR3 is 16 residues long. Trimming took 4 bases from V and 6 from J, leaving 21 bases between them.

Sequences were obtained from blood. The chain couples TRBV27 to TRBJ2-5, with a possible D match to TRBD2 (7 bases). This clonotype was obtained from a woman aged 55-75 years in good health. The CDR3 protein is CASSYVRGGGVKTQYF. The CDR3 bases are TGTGCCAGCAGTTACGTACGGGGAGGGGGTGTGAAGACCCAGTACTTC.